The T cell receptor beta chain under discussion was sequenced for a study of tumour-infiltrating T cells in Burkitt lymphoma. The overall study: Productive clonality predicted overall and progression-free survival.

V lost 1 base, J lost 10 bases, and 5 bases lay in between. CDR1 SGHAT and CDR2 FQNNGV come from the germline V gene. This CDR3 has 11 residues. Clones were read by immunoSEQ multiplex PCR, and TCRdb kept only the in-frame ones, dropping some. This table holds 7,000 or so clones, about 15% found once. The gene calls are TRBV11-2 and TRBJ2-1; TRBD1 might be the D (5 bases). Sequencing was done on a sample of tumor tissue. This sequence originates from a human donor with diffuse large B-cell lymphoma. CDR3 in DNA: TGTGCCAGCAGCTTAGGACAGGAGCAGTTCTTC. Its protein product is CASSLGQEQFF. The full variable domain, rest sourced from reference TRBV11-2 and TRBJ2-1, is EAGVAQSPRYKIIEKRQSVAFWCNPISGHATLYWYQQILGQGPKLLIQFQNNGVVDDSQLPKDRFSAERLKGVDSTLKIQPAKLEDSAVYLCASSLGQEQFFGPGTRLTVL.